This T cell receptor beta chain was sequenced in a study of breast tumors, draining lymph nodes, adjacent tissues. Study-wide points: The lymph node origin of tumor T cells was framed as consistent with a hypothesis, not demonstrated. The data were judged consistent with most tumor T cells coming from lymph node and expanding in tumor. Tumor TCR diversity was below lymph nodes but above nontumor tissue. Luminal-like breast cancer showed significantly greater tumor-nontumor repertoire similarity than basal-like breast cancer did.

In regard to this clonotype: Antigen specificity is unknown.

Samples came from axillary lymph nodes draining the breast cancer. CDR1 is LGHDT, CDR2 YNNKEL, per germline (reference sequence). The V and J ends lost 2 bases and 6 bases respectively, with 7 bases between them. The CDR3 is 13 amino acids. Each CDR3 protein gets one entry after TCRdb re-called the multiplex PCR reads with MiXCR. Counted here are around 130,000 distinct CDR3 sequences, just under 20% occurring once; the ten biggest clones make up 3% to 4%. The sequenced material came from axillary lymph node tissue. This receptor was obtained from a female donor with breast cancer. Some clones in this sample may be carry-over from other donors' samples. The J gene is TRBJ2-2, the V gene TRBV3-1, with D tentatively TRBD1 (6 bases). The CDR3 DNA is TGTGCCAGCAGCCAAACAGGGTCCGGGGAGCTGTTTTTT. It is translated as CASSQTGSGELFF.